The 4 T cell receptor beta chains reported below all come from one sample, sequenced in a study of T-cell reconstitution after alpha-beta-depleted transplantation in children. Preparation of the TCRbeta library involved a method that used unique molecular identifiers. One entry per CDR3 protein results from TCRdb running MiXCR on the PCR reads. The data show about 400,000 distinct CDR3 sequences, 20% seen once. The sample consisted of PBMCs from the stem cell graft donor, taken from the stem cell graft. Receptor source: a human donor who donated a stem cell graft to a child with acute myeloid leukemia.

The chain couples TRBV20-1 to TRBJ2-4; a possible D gene is TRBD1 (6 bases). V lost 5 bases and J 2 bases, leaving 10 bases between the germline ends. The germline V gene encodes CDR1 DFQATT and CDR2 SNEGSKA (reference sequence). The CDR3 length is 13 residues. The CDR3 protein is CSAGGQTKNIQYF. The CDR3 nucleotides are TGCAGTGCTGGAGGACAGACCAAAAACATTCAGTACTTC.

This clonotype was seen a handful of times. The chain recombines TRBV7-3 with TRBJ2-1; 9 nucleotides agree with TRBD2. This CDR3 is built from 15 residues. The V and J ends lost 2 bases and 8 bases, in that order; junction bases with no gene match: 7. The V gene's germline CDR1 is SGHTA and CDR2 FQGTGA. CDR3 residues: CASSLLRAGGDEQFF. In DNA form, the CDR3 reads TGTGCCAGCAGCTTATTAAGGGCGGGAGGGGATGAGCAGTTCTTC.

This clonotype was picked up many times. J is TRBJ2-1 and V is TRBV29-1, with 9 bases aligning to TRBD1. V gave up 7 bases and J gave up 6 bases; unmatched junction bases: 4. The V gene's germline CDR1 is SQVTM and CDR2 ANQGSEA. This CDR3 region has 12 residues. The CDR3 protein is CSGNRGPNEQFF. CDR3 coding DNA: TGCAGCGGGAACAGGGGGCCCAATGAGCAGTTCTTC.

V is TRBV29-1 and J is TRBJ1-1; weak D call: TRBD1 (5 bases). CDR3 length: 12 amino acids. Germline loops: CDR1 SQVTM, CDR2 ANQGSEA. V shed 4 bases and J shed 5 bases, with 11 bases lying between them. The CDR3 loop is CSVVRGVTEAFF. CDR3 sequence (DNA): TGCAGCGTTGTTAGGGGTGTTACTGAAGCTTTCTTT.